This TCR beta chain was retrieved from a study of T cells in Graves' hyperthyroidism and ophthalmopathy. Template material for amplifying TCR beta CDR3 regions consisted of RNA transcripts. The TCR CDR3 was amplified in a first-round RT-PCR using the HTBI primer set. From the multiplex PCR reads, TCRdb called clonotypes with MiXCR, one entry per CDR3 protein. In the table there are 660,000 or so distinct CDR3 sequences, just under 45% of which are singletons. Patients were excluded for uncontrolled infection, other autoimmune disease, pregnancy or lactation. The CDR3 spans 15 residues. Germline V gene lookup returns CDR1 SGHVS and CDR2 FQNEAQ. Trimming removed 5 bases at V and 8 bases at J, with 18 bases between. Concerning this clonotype: Antigen specificity is unknown.

Findings and caveats of the study: By a 13 V-J model, ophthalmopathy was set apart from stable hyperthyroidism. The majority of expanded thyroid clonotypes above 0.001 also appeared in blood. The model's output predicted ophthalmopathy at a median of about 6.5 months prior to onset.

The sequenced material came from peripheral blood or thyroid tissue (not recorded which). This rearrangement joins TRBV7-8 to TRBJ1-4, with a possible D match to TRBD1 (5 bases). The sequence was obtained from an adult man with Graves' disease, either hyperthyroidism or ophthalmopathy (not recorded which). CDR3 coding DNA: TGTGCCAGCAGCCCGCTCCGGGGCCGGCGGGAAAAACTGTTTTTT. Amino acids: CASSPLRGRREKLFF.